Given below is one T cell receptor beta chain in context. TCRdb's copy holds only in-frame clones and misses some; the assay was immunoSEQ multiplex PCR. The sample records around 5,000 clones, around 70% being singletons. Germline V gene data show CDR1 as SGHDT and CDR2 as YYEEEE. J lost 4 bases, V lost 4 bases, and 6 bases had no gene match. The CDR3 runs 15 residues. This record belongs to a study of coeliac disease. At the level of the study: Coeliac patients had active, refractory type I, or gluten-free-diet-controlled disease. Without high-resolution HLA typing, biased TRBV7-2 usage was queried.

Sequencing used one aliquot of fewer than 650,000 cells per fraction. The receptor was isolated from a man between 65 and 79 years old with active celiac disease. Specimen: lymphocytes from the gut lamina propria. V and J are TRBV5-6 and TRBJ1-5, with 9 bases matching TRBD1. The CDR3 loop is CASSDTGQGNQPQHF. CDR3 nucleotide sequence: TGTGCCAGCAGCGACACGGGACAGGGAAATCAGCCCCAGCATTTT.